This is a list of T cell receptor beta chains from one sample in a study of blood T cell repertoires in COVID-19. The protocol was immunoSEQ multiplex PCR, while the TCRdb copy is restricted to in-frame clones and leaves out a portion. The table includes 150,000 or so clones, 75% to 90% detected once. The sample was peripheral blood. These receptors came from a woman in her 40s with acute or convalescent COVID-19. Both conserved end residues are part of each CDR3. The order of the fields is clone size, D gene, J gene, V gene, CDR3 protein, CDR3 DNA. The D gene is left open where the match is weak. Size is omitted from some rows. Given values are once, few, many or a class for expanded clones.

abundance: few
d_gene: -
j_gene: TRBJ1-5
v_gene: TRBV11-2
CDR3aa: CASSLDWGGNQPQHF
CDR3nt: TGTGCCAGCAGCTTAGATTGGGGAGGCAATCAGCCCCAGCATTTT

abundance: -
d_gene: TRBD1
j_gene: TRBJ1-5
v_gene: TRBV28
CDR3aa: CASSSLDRGRQPQHF
CDR3nt: TGTGCCAGCAGTTCCCTCGACAGGGGTCGGCAGCCCCAGCATTTT

abundance: -
d_gene: -
j_gene: TRBJ2-3
v_gene: TRBV7-3
CDR3aa: CASSRGSGDTQYF
CDR3nt: TGTGCCAGCAGCCGGGGATCTGGAGATACGCAGTATTTT

abundance: -
d_gene: TRBD1
j_gene: TRBJ1-4
v_gene: TRBV18
CDR3aa: CASSLVTGIGSNEKLFF
CDR3nt: TGTGCCAGCTCACTCGTGACAGGGATCGGGTCTAATGAAAAACTGTTTTTT

abundance: -
d_gene: TRBD1
j_gene: TRBJ2-7
v_gene: TRBV4-1
CDR3aa: CASSQGRAGRGQGANEQYF
CDR3nt: TGCGCCAGCAGCCAAGGGCGCGCCGGAAGGGGACAGGGGGCTAATGAGCAGTACTTC

abundance: -
d_gene: TRBD2
j_gene: TRBJ2-3
v_gene: TRBV6-1
CDR3aa: CASSEVRGGPTDTQYF
CDR3nt: TGTGCCAGCAGTGAAGTCCGGGGGGGCCCCACAGATACGCAGTATTTT

abundance: -
d_gene: -
j_gene: TRBJ1-1
v_gene: TRBV5-4
CDR3aa: CASSLTGQNTEAFF
CDR3nt: TGTGCCAGCAGCTTGACAGGGCAGAACACTGAAGCTTTCTTT

abundance: -
d_gene: -
j_gene: TRBJ1-4
v_gene: TRBV5-1
CDR3aa: CASSPDRTGGEKLFF
CDR3nt: TGCGCCAGCAGCCCCGACAGGACGGGAGGTGAAAAACTGTTTTTT

abundance: medium-sized
d_gene: TRBD1
j_gene: TRBJ2-2
v_gene: TRBV28
CDR3aa: CASSFGTGRTGELFF
CDR3nt: TGTGCCAGCAGTTTTGGGACAGGGAGGACCGGGGAGCTGTTTTTT

abundance: -
d_gene: -
j_gene: TRBJ2-5
v_gene: TRBV10-3
CDR3aa: CAISDRGLTQYF
CDR3nt: TGTGCCATCAGTGATCGGGGTCTGACCCAGTACTTC

abundance: -
d_gene: -
j_gene: TRBJ2-3
v_gene: TRBV19
CDR3aa: CASSIAQQGPPVSDTQYF
CDR3nt: TGTGCCAGTAGTATAGCCCAACAGGGACCCCCCGTGTCGGATACGCAGTATTTT

abundance: once
d_gene: TRBD1
j_gene: TRBJ2-7
v_gene: TRBV7-2
CDR3aa: CASSLSLGTGQHEQYF
CDR3nt: TGTGCCAGCAGCTTATCGCTTGGGACAGGGCAACACGAGCAGTACTTC

abundance: -
d_gene: -
j_gene: TRBJ2-3
v_gene: TRBV6-5
CDR3aa: CASSKPGDTQYF
CDR3nt: TGTGCCAGCAGCAAACCCGGGGATACGCAGTATTTT

abundance: few
d_gene: TRBD2
j_gene: TRBJ2-1
v_gene: TRBV11-1
CDR3aa: CASSEDVGLGDEQFF
CDR3nt: TGTGCCAGCAGCGAAGACGTGGGACTAGGAGATGAGCAGTTCTTC

abundance: once
d_gene: TRBD1
j_gene: TRBJ2-2
v_gene: TRBV6-5
CDR3aa: CASSLGQTNTGELFF
CDR3nt: TGTGCCAGCAGTTTGGGACAGACGAACACCGGGGAGCTGTTTTTT

abundance: -
d_gene: TRBD2
j_gene: TRBJ2-7
v_gene: TRBV6-6
CDR3aa: CASSYSGAYEQYF
CDR3nt: TGTGCCAGCAGTTACAGCGGGGCCTACGAGCAGTACTTC

abundance: -
d_gene: TRBD1
j_gene: TRBJ1-5
v_gene: TRBV24-1
CDR3aa: CATSESGQGSNQPQHF
CDR3nt: TGTGCCACCAGTGAATCGGGACAGGGTAGCAATCAGCCCCAGCATTTT

abundance: -
d_gene: TRBD1
j_gene: TRBJ2-2
v_gene: TRBV25-1
CDR3aa: CASIETGVPGELFF
CDR3nt: TGTGCCAGCATCGAGACAGGGGTTCCCGGGGAGCTGTTTTTT

abundance: -
d_gene: TRBD1
j_gene: TRBJ1-6
v_gene: TRBV5-4
CDR3aa: CASSLDNRGGRSPLHF
CDR3nt: TGTGCCAGCAGCTTGGATAACAGGGGCGGAAGATCACCCCTCCACTTT

abundance: -
d_gene: -
j_gene: TRBJ2-1
v_gene: TRBV12-5
CDR3aa: CASARYDNEQFF
CDR3nt: TGTGCTAGTGCCCGTTATGACAATGAGCAGTTCTTC

abundance: -
d_gene: -
j_gene: TRBJ2-7
v_gene: TRBV9
CDR3aa: CASSVGSSSSYEQYF
CDR3nt: TGTGCCAGCAGCGTCGGGAGCTCGAGCTCCTACGAGCAGTACTTC

abundance: once
d_gene: -
j_gene: TRBJ2-7
v_gene: TRBV7-8
CDR3aa: CASSWRQLYEQYF
CDR3nt: TGTGCCAGCAGCTGGCGACAGTTATACGAGCAGTACTTC

abundance: few
d_gene: TRBD2
j_gene: TRBJ2-3
v_gene: TRBV6-4
CDR3aa: CASSEGSGGPDTQYF
CDR3nt: TGTGCCAGCAGTGAGGGTAGCGGGGGCCCAGATACGCAGTATTTT

abundance: -
d_gene: TRBD2
j_gene: TRBJ2-5
v_gene: TRBV28
CDR3aa: CATSGRRWETQYF
CDR3nt: TGTGCCACCAGCGGGAGGAGGTGGGAGACCCAGTACTTC

abundance: few
d_gene: TRBD1
j_gene: TRBJ1-1
v_gene: TRBV28
CDR3aa: CASSFNPQGEAEAFF
CDR3nt: TGTGCCAGCAGCTTTAACCCACAGGGGGAAGCGGAAGCTTTCTTT

abundance: -
d_gene: -
j_gene: TRBJ1-2
v_gene: TRBV28
CDR3aa: CASSLGQLANYGYTF
CDR3nt: TGTGCCAGCAGTCTAGGACAGTTAGCTAACTATGGCTACACCTTC

abundance: -
d_gene: -
j_gene: TRBJ1-1
v_gene: TRBV18
CDR3aa: CASSPLGEGTEAFF
CDR3nt: TGTGCCAGCTCACCACTGGGGGAGGGTACTGAAGCTTTCTTT

abundance: -
d_gene: TRBD1
j_gene: TRBJ2-1
v_gene: TRBV9
CDR3aa: CASSPRQGPNEQFF
CDR3nt: TGTGCCAGCAGCCCCAGACAGGGACCCAATGAGCAGTTCTTC

abundance: -
d_gene: -
j_gene: TRBJ1-6
v_gene: TRBV2
CDR3aa: CASSEALGRAMDSPLHF
CDR3nt: TGTGCCAGCAGTGAAGCGCTGGGCAGGGCTATGGATTCACCCCTCCACTTT

abundance: few
d_gene: -
j_gene: TRBJ2-7
v_gene: TRBV28
CDR3aa: CASSFNSRGLVDEQYF
CDR3nt: TGTGCCAGCAGTTTCAACTCACGCGGGCTAGTCGACGAGCAGTACTTC

abundance: -
d_gene: -
j_gene: TRBJ1-1
v_gene: TRBV7-3
CDR3aa: CASSFFAPGQPRDTEAFF
CDR3nt: TGTGCCAGCAGCTTTTTTGCCCCTGGACAGCCAAGAGACACTGAAGCTTTCTTT

abundance: once
d_gene: TRBD1
j_gene: TRBJ2-7
v_gene: TRBV11-1
CDR3aa: CASSFGQAVYEQYF
CDR3nt: TGTGCCAGCAGTTTCGGACAGGCCGTCTACGAGCAGTACTTC

abundance: once
d_gene: -
j_gene: TRBJ1-5
v_gene: TRBV3-1/TRBV3-2
CDR3aa: CASSQSREGPQHF
CDR3nt: TGTGCCAGCAGCCAATCCCGAGAGGGGCCCCAGCATTTT

abundance: -
d_gene: -
j_gene: TRBJ2-7
v_gene: TRBV3-1/TRBV3-2
CDR3aa: CASSPSVGGTSAYYEQYF
CDR3nt: TGTGCCAGCAGCCCGTCAGTCGGCGGCACTTCAGCTTACTACGAGCAGTACTTC

abundance: -
d_gene: TRBD2
j_gene: TRBJ2-1
v_gene: TRBV9
CDR3aa: CASGQLAGEGNEQFF
CDR3nt: TGTGCCAGCGGACAACTAGCGGGAGAGGGTAATGAGCAGTTCTTC

abundance: -
d_gene: -
j_gene: TRBJ1-2
v_gene: TRBV28
CDR3aa: CASTLGAALTGYTF
CDR3nt: TGTGCCAGCACCCTTGGGGCAGCTTTAACCGGCTACACCTTC

abundance: -
d_gene: -
j_gene: TRBJ2-2
v_gene: TRBV6-4
CDR3aa: CASRTIWLRGHTGELFF
CDR3nt: TGTGCCAGCAGGACCATTTGGTTGCGGGGTCACACCGGGGAGCTGTTTTTT

abundance: -
d_gene: -
j_gene: TRBJ2-7
v_gene: TRBV10-3
CDR3aa: CAISGTAYEQYF
CDR3nt: TGTGCCATCAGTGGGACTGCCTACGAGCAGTACTTC

abundance: -
d_gene: TRBD1
j_gene: TRBJ2-2
v_gene: TRBV19
CDR3aa: CASSQPGGNTGELFF
CDR3nt: TGTGCCAGTAGTCAGCCAGGGGGAAACACCGGGGAGCTGTTTTTT

abundance: -
d_gene: -
j_gene: TRBJ2-7
v_gene: TRBV12-3/TRBV12-4
CDR3aa: CASSFSSREQYF
CDR3nt: TGTGCCAGCAGTTTCTCTAGCAGGGAGCAGTACTTC

abundance: -
d_gene: -
j_gene: TRBJ1-2
v_gene: TRBV7-8
CDR3aa: CASSLAPTANYGYTF
CDR3nt: TGTGCCAGCAGCTTAGCCCCGACAGCGAACTATGGCTACACCTTC

abundance: -
d_gene: TRBD2
j_gene: TRBJ2-3
v_gene: TRBV11-2
CDR3aa: CASSSSGRAVDTQYF
CDR3nt: TGTGCCAGCAGCTCATCCGGGAGGGCCGTAGATACGCAGTATTTT

abundance: -
d_gene: TRBD1
j_gene: TRBJ1-1
v_gene: TRBV5-6
CDR3aa: CASSLAGQGVEAFF
CDR3nt: TGTGCCAGCAGCTTGGCTGGACAGGGCGTTGAAGCTTTCTTT

abundance: -
d_gene: -
j_gene: TRBJ1-5
v_gene: TRBV4-1
CDR3aa: CASSQEQGFQPQHF
CDR3nt: TGCGCCAGCAGCCAAGAACAGGGATTTCAGCCCCAGCATTTT

abundance: -
d_gene: -
j_gene: TRBJ2-3
v_gene: TRBV18
CDR3aa: CASSPSRPNTQYF
CDR3nt: TGTGCCAGCTCACCATCTAGGCCAAATACGCAGTATTTT